The 3 T cell receptor beta chains given below trace back to one sample, sequenced in a study of T-cell memory formation after mild COVID-19. TCRdb called the 5' RACE reads again in MiXCR, with one record for every CDR3 protein. The sample contains more than 200,000 distinct CDR3 sequences, around 17% of which appear only once. Material for sequencing was PBMCs or a T cell subset sorted from them (not recorded which). These TCRs come from a man aged 18 to 35 who had mild COVID-19 (a few samples of this study predate the infection). Cell type and time point are not known.

V is TRBV19 and J is TRBJ1-6, with TRBD1 as a possible D gene (5 bases). CDR3 length: 13 amino acids. Germline V gives CDR1 LNHDA, CDR2 SQIVND (reference sequence). V gave up 6 bases and J gave up 13 bases, with 16 bases separating them. CDR3 DNA: TGTGCCAGTAGCTGGGGGAAACTGTCGCCCCTCCACTTT. As protein: CASSWGKLSPLHF.

This clonotype has only a few counts. The rearrangement uses TRBV5-1 and TRBJ2-7; TRBD1 might be the D (5 bases). V was pared by 0 bases and J by 6 bases, with 16 bases between. CDR1 and CDR2 from the germline V gene are SGHRS and YFSETQ. The CDR3 contains 15 residues. For the CDR3, the DNA is TGCGCCAGCAGCTTGGAGGCAGGGATAGTTCGCGAGCAGTACTTC. Translated, it gives CASSLEAGIVREQYF.

In its sample, this clonotype was seen a few times. This sequence joins TRBV3-1 and TRBJ2-2; D unclear. There are 16 residues in the CDR3. Germline V CDR1 and CDR2: LGHDT, YNNKEL (reference sequence). With 1 base removed from V and 0 bases from J, the gap between germline ends came to 9 bases. The CDR3 here is CASSQALPANTGELFF. The DNA of the CDR3 is TGTGCCAGCAGCCAAGCCTTGCCCGCGAACACCGGGGAGCTGTTTTTT.